In its sample, the clone carrying this TCR beta chain was seen a few times. The sample originates from a study of T-cell reconstitution after alpha-beta-depleted transplantation in children. The CDR3 is 14 residues long. Between the trimmed V and J ends, which lost 1 base and 1 base, there was a span of 8 bases. From germline, CDR1 is LGHDT and CDR2 YNNKEL (reference sequence). Unique molecular identifiers were used in preparing the TCRbeta library. TCRdb re-called the PCR reads through MiXCR, storing one row per CDR3 protein. The sample lists 98,000 or so distinct CDR3 sequences; 23% were seen once. V and J are TRBV3-1 and TRBJ2-7, with a weak D call TRBD2 (6 bases). The sample was PBMCs, taken before TCRalphabeta/CD19-depleted stem cell transplant. The sequence came from a boy aged 2 to 10 with acute lymphoblastic leukemia, due to receive a stem cell transplant. The CDR3 reads CASSQGTISYEQYF. The DNA of the CDR3 is TGTGCCAGCAGCCAAGGGACTATTTCCTACGAGCAGTACTTC.